Each of the 24 T cell receptor beta chains below was sequenced from the same sample in a study of regulatory T cells in long-lasting Graves disease. Noted time point: newly diagnosed GD, antithyroid drugs for less than 3 months. PBMC-extracted RNA yielded the TCR library. For TCR beta, libraries came from iRepertoire HTBI primers and Arm-PCR of CDR3 regions. TCRdb re-derived calls from the multiplex PCR reads in MiXCR, one entry per CDR3 protein. The table includes 300,000 to 450,000 distinct CDR3 sequences, 15% to 19% detected once. Here the sequenced sample was peripheral blood mononuclear cells (PBMCs), taken at new diagnosis, from a patient treated with antithyroid drugs. Receptors originate from a female donor with Graves disease.

This clonotype was observed many times. The rearrangement uses TRBV5-1 and TRBJ2-3; 9 nucleotides agree with TRBD1. J lost 6 bases, V lost 3 bases, and 11 bases had no gene match. The CDR3 is 16 residues long. Per the germline V gene, CDR1 is SGHRS and CDR2 is YFSETQ. CDR3 bases: TGCGCCAGCAGCTCTGGACCGGGACAGGGACGCGATACGCAGTATTTT. Residues: CASSSGPGQGRDTQYF. Full variable domain (missing parts from reference TRBV5-1 and TRBJ2-3): KAGVTQTPRYLIKTRGQQVTLSCSPISGHRSVSWYQQTPGQGLQFLFEYFSETQRNKGNFPGRFSGRQFSNSRSEMNVSTLELGDSALYLCASSSGPGQGRDTQYFGPGTRLTVL.

This clonotype has a count of ten or more. J is TRBJ1-3 and V is TRBV5-1; 9 bases align to TRBD1. Germline V gene lookup returns CDR1 SGHRS and CDR2 YFSETQ. V lost 4 bases to trimming and J lost 4 bases; unmatched junction nucleotides: 15. This CDR3 comprises 18 residues. The CDR3 region is CASSRTTQGATPGNTIYF. CDR3 in DNA: TGCGCCAGCAGCCGAACAACACAGGGGGCTACCCCCGGAAACACCATATATTTT.

The chain links TRBV20-1 to TRBJ2-7; 11 bases agree with TRBD1. This CDR3 has 16 amino acids. V shed 0 bases and J 2 bases; nucleotides not matched to a gene: 6. Germline CDR1 is DFQATT and CDR2 is SNEGSKA (reference sequence). DNA for the CDR3: TGCAGTGCTAGAGATCCCCGGGGACAGGGGGCCTACGAGCAGTACTTC. This translates into CSARDPRGQGAYEQYF.

The table lists this clonotype with many counts. This chain joins TRBV6-1 and TRBJ2-1; 9 bases match TRBD1. Losses at the gene ends were 7 bases for V and 7 bases for J; bases not matched to a gene: 17. The CDR3 runs 17 residues. The germline gives CDR1 MNHNS, CDR2 SASEGT. CDR3 nucleotide sequence: TGTGCCAGCACCCATAAGGGGGGGACAGGGTTTGCAAATGAGCAGTTCTTC. Translation: CASTHKGGTGFANEQFF.

This clonotype turned up a few times. The CDR3 loop is CASSRGQEDQPQHF. Written as DNA, the CDR3 is TGTGCCAGCAGTAGGGGACAGGAGGATCAGCCCCAGCATTTT. The J gene is TRBJ1-5, the V gene TRBV6-2 or TRBV6-3; 8 nucleotides agree with TRBD1. The CDR3 runs 14 residues. CDR1 and CDR2 (germline): MNHEY, SVGEGT. Trimming took 5 bases from V and 5 from J; bases not matched to a gene: 5.

The chain employs TRBV20-1 and TRBJ2-7; no reliable D call. This CDR3 is built from 13 residues. Trimming stripped 6 bases from V and 2 bases from J, with 14 bases between. Germline lookup yields CDR1 DFQATT and CDR2 SNEGSKA (reference sequence). CDR3 nucleotides: TGCAGTGCACCCCCACCTCCCACCTACGAGCAGTACTTC. It specifies CSAPPPPTYEQYF.

This clonotype was detected only a few times. The CDR3 DNA sequence: TGTGCCAGCAGCTCCAAGTACTCTGGGGCCAACGTCCTGACTTTC. Its protein product is CASSSKYSGANVLTF. V is TRBV5-5 and J is TRBJ2-6; D remains ambiguous. Germline V gene lookup returns CDR1 SGHKS and CDR2 YYEKEE (reference sequence). The CDR3 has 15 amino acids. Trimming pared 3 bases from V and 0 bases from J, leaving 7 bases between.

This clonotype was seen many times. This chain connects TRBV30 to TRBJ1-1; D gene ambiguous. Germline CDR1 reads GTSNPN; CDR2 reads SVGIG (reference sequence). The CDR3 spans 11 residues. Trimming stripped 3 bases from V and 0 bases from J, with 2 bases between. CDR3 sequence (DNA): TGTGCCTGGAGGTTGAACACTGAAGCTTTCTTT. Its protein product is CAWRLNTEAFF.

This clonotype came up many times. The V and J genes are TRBV2 and TRBJ1-2; TRBD1 might be the D (5 bases). Germline loops: CDR1 SNHLY, CDR2 FYNNEI. Trimming removed 11 bases from V and 2 bases from J, with 12 bases in between. This CDR3 is built from 12 residues. DNA for the CDR3: TGTGCCGGACACCAAAACAACTATGGCTACACCTTC. Translation gives CAGHQNNYGYTF. Together with reference TRBV2 and TRBJ1-2, the CDR3 gives the full variable domain: EPEVTQTPSHQVTQMGQEVILRCVPISNHLYFYWYRQILGQKVEFLVSFYNNEISEKSEIFDDQFSVERPDGSNFTLKIRSTKLEDSAMYFCAGHQNNYGYTFGSGTRLTVV.

This clonotype was picked up many times. The rearrangement uses TRBV2 and TRBJ1-6; maybe TRBD1 (5 bases). The germline V gene encodes CDR1 SNHLY and CDR2 FYNNEI. Trimming took 1 base from V and 6 from J, leaving 7 bases between them. CDR3 size: 14 residues. DNA for the CDR3: TGTGCCAGCAGTGAAGAGGGACGTAATTCACCCCTCCACTTT. It specifies CASSEEGRNSPLHF.

This clonotype was recorded many times. J is TRBJ2-7 and V is TRBV6-5, with TRBD1 identical over 7 bases. Trimming cost V 6 bases and J 3 bases; bases outside gene matches: 14. This CDR3 contains 16 residues. From germline, CDR1 is MNHEY and CDR2 SVGAGI. The CDR3 loop is CASRYRGNTRGYEQYF. CDR3 DNA: TGTGCCAGCAGATACAGGGGCAACACTCGCGGCTACGAGCAGTACTTC.

In this sample, this clonotype turned up many times. This chain joins TRBV12-3 or TRBV12-4 and TRBJ1-2; TRBD1 might be the D (6 bases). The CDR3 covers 12 residues. Trimming removed 1 base at V and 8 bases at J, with 8 bases between. CDR3 region: CASSLGDTGYTF. The DNA for the CDR3 is TGTGCCAGCAGTTTAGGGGACACCGGCTACACCTTC.

The V gene is TRBV19, the J gene TRBJ2-1; a possible D gene is TRBD2 (6 bases). Per the germline V gene, CDR1 is LNHDA and CDR2 is SQIVND (reference sequence). CDR3 length equals 11 residues. Trimming removed 4 bases from V and 11 bases from J, with 9 bases in between. The CDR3 region is CASSTGTQQFF. In nucleotides, the CDR3 is TGTGCCAGTAGTACCGGGACTCAGCAGTTCTTC.

This clonotype was seen ten or more times. V is TRBV11-2 and J is TRBJ2-7; tentative D call: TRBD1 (6 bases). Germline V gives CDR1 SGHAT, CDR2 FQNNGV. V lost 1 base to trimming and J lost 0 bases, with 10 bases between them. The CDR3 sequence is 15 residues long. CDR3 in DNA: TGTGCCAGCAGCTTAGTAAGGGGGAGCTCCTACGAGCAGTACTTC. Its protein is CASSLVRGSSYEQYF.

This clonotype was seen many times. V gene TRBV25-1 combines with J gene TRBJ1-1; D might be TRBD1 (5 bases). V was trimmed by 6 bases and J by 1 base, leaving 18 bases between them. The CDR3 extends over 16 amino acids. Germline lookup yields CDR1 MGHDK and CDR2 SYGVNS. The CDR3 is CASRGPEGRGNTEAFF. CDR3 DNA sequence: TGTGCCAGCAGAGGCCCTGAGGGGAGAGGGAACACTGAAGCTTTCTTT.

In this sample, this clonotype turned up many times. The V and J genes are TRBV12-3 or TRBV12-4 and TRBJ1-5; D gene uncertain. CDR3 length equals 15 residues. Trimming removed 5 bases at V and 0 bases at J, with 11 bases between. The CDR3 sequence: CASSPGSHSNQPQHF. The CDR3 DNA is TGTGCCAGCAGTCCGGGAAGTCATAGCAATCAGCCCCAGCATTTT.

There are many counts of this clonotype. The V call is TRBV7-9, the J call TRBJ2-7; TRBD1 aligns across 9 bases. The CDR3 consists of 15 residues. CDR1 and CDR2 (germline): SEHNR, FQNEAQ (reference sequence). Trimming at V came to 4 bases and at J to 6 bases, leaving 10 bases not matched to a gene. The CDR3 sequence: CASSSLGATGGEQYF. The CDR3 DNA reads as TGTGCCAGCAGCTCGTTAGGGGCGACAGGGGGCGAGCAGTACTTC.

This clonotype has at least ten counts. V usage is TRBV28 and J usage is TRBJ2-1; D remains ambiguous. V gave up 6 bases and J gave up 5 bases, with 17 bases separating them. This CDR3 is 15 amino acids long. The germline V gene has CDR1 MDHEN and CDR2 SYDVKM. The CDR3 DNA follows: TGTGCCAGCAGCTTCTACATACCCCTAAACAATGAGCAGTTCTTC. As protein: CASSFYIPLNNEQFF.

This clonotype was found many times. The gene calls are TRBV19 and TRBJ2-3; 9 bases line up with TRBD2. CDR1 and CDR2 from the germline V gene are LNHDA and SQIVND (reference sequence). The CDR3 consists of 17 residues. V trimming: 3 bases; J trimming: 5 bases; junction bases outside the gene matches: 12. As DNA, the CDR3 is TGTGCCAGTAGTATCAGCGATAGCGGGAGAGAAGGAGATACGCAGTATTTT. It encodes CASSISDSGREGDTQYF.

This sequence joins TRBV5-1 and TRBJ2-7; D remains unclear. CDR3 length: 13 amino acids. V gave up 0 bases and J gave up 7 bases, with 11 bases separating them. The germline V gene encodes CDR1 SGHRS and CDR2 YFSETQ. In nucleotides, the CDR3 is TGCGCCAGCAGCTTGGATACCGAAGGTGAGCAGTACTTC. This translates into CASSLDTEGEQYF.

Ten or more counts support this clonotype. The CDR3 sequence: CASSLFPGDGARSQQYF. Written as DNA, the CDR3 is TGTGCCAGCAGCCTATTCCCAGGGGATGGAGCTAGGTCCCAGCAGTACTTC. The rearrangement links TRBV7-2 to TRBJ2-7, with D perhaps TRBD1 (6 bases). Germline V CDR1 and CDR2: SGHTA, FQGNSA. V was trimmed by 5 bases and J by 8 bases, leaving 28 bases between them. CDR3 size: 17 residues.

A note on this clonotype: A much larger clone sits a single nucleotide away, making a read error possible. The chain couples TRBV7-2 to TRBJ2-7; D unclear. The CDR3 length is 14 residues. CDR1 is SGHTA, CDR2 FQGNSA, per germline. V shed 5 bases and J shed 7 bases, with 18 bases lying between them. CDR3 nucleotide sequence: TGTGCCAGCAGCCCCCGGGCCCTCAACAATGAGCAGTACTTC. As protein: CASSPRALNNEQYF.

This clonotype was seen at least ten times. The chain carries TRBV12-3 or TRBV12-4 and TRBJ1-1, with 7 positions matching TRBD1. The CDR3 contains 14 residues. V was pared by 8 bases and J by 1 base, with 7 bases of the junction left unmatched. As DNA, the CDR3 is TGTGCCAGCTCACCGGGACAGCCGAACACTGAAGCTTTCTTT. This gives the protein CASSPGQPNTEAFF.

The chain has TRBV30 and TRBJ2-3; D is possibly TRBD2 (5 bases). This CDR3 comprises 18 residues. Germline V gene sequence: CDR1 GTSNPN, CDR2 SVGIG (reference sequence). The germline V and J ends were trimmed by 0 bases and 1 base, with 20 bases remaining between them. CDR3 loop: CAWSVEASPTRGTDTQYF. For the CDR3, the DNA is TGTGCCTGGAGTGTAGAGGCTAGCCCAACACGGGGCACAGATACGCAGTATTTT. The full variable domain, with the rest looked up from reference TRBV30 and TRBJ2-3, is SQTIHQWPATLVQPVGSPLSLECTVEGTSNPNLYWYRQAAGRGLQLLFYSVGIGQISSEVPQNLSASRPQDRQFILSSKKLLLSDSGFYLCAWSVEASPTRGTDTQYFGPGTRLTVL.